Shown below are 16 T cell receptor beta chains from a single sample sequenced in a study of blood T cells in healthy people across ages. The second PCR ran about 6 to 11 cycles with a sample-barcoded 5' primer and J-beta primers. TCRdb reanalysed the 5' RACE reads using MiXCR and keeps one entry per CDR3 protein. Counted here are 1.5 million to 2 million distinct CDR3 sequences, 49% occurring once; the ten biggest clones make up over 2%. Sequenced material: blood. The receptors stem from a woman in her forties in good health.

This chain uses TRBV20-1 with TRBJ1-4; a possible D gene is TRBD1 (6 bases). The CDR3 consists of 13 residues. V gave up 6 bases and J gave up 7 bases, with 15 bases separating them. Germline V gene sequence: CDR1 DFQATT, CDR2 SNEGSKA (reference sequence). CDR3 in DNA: TGCAGTGCACCGGGACAAGAAGGTGAAAAACTGTTTTTT. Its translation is CSAPGQEGEKLFF.

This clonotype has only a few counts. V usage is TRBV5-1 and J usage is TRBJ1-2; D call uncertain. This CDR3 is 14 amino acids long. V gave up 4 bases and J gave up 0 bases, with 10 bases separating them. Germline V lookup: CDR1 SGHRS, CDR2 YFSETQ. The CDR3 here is CASSGGPTNYGYTF. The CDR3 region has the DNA TGCGCCAGCAGCGGAGGGCCAACTAACTATGGCTACACCTTC.

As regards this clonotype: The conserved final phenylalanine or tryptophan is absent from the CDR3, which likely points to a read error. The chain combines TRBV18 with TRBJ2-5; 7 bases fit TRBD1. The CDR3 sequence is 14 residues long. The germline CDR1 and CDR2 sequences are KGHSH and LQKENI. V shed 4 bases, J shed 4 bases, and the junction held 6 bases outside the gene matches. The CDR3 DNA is TGTGCCAGCTCACGACAACAGGGGTCAGAGACCCAGTACTCC. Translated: CASSRQQGSETQYS.

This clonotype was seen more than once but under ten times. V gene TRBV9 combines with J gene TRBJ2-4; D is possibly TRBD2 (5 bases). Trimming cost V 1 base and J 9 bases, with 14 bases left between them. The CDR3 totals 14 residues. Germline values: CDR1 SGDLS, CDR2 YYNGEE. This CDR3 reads CASSVLPHEGIQYF. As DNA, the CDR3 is TGTGCCAGCAGCGTACTCCCTCATGAGGGCATTCAGTACTTC.

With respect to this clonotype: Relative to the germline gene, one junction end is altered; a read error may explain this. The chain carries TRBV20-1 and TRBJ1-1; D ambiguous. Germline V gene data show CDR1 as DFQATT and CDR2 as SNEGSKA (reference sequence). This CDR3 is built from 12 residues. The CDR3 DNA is TGCATTGCTAGAACTCTTAACACTGAAGCTTTCTTT. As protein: CIARTLNTEAFF.

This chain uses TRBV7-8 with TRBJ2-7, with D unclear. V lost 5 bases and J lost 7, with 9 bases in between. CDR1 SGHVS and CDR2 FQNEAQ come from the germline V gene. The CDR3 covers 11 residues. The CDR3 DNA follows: TGTGCCAGCAGCCATGCAGTAGAGCAGTACTTC. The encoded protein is CASSHAVEQYF. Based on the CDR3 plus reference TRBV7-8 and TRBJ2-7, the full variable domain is GAGVSQSPRYKVAKRGQDVALRCDPISGHVSLFWYQQALGQGPEFLTYFQNEAQLDKSGLPSDRFFAERPEGSVSTLKIQRTQQEDSAVYLCASSHAVEQYFGPGTRLTVT.

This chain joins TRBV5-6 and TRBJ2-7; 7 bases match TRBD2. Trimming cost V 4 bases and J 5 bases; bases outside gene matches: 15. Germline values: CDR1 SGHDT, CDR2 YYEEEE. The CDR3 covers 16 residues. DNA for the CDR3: TGTGCCAGCAGCGCCGTAGGCGGGGGAGCATACGACGAGCAGTACTTC. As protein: CASSAVGGGAYDEQYF. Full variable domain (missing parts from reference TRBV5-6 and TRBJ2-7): DAGVTQSPTHLIKTRGQQVTLRCSPKSGHDTVSWYQQALGQGPQFIFQYYEEEERQRGNFPDRFSGHQFPNYSSELNVNALLLGDSALYLCASSAVGGGAYDEQYFGPGTRLTVT.

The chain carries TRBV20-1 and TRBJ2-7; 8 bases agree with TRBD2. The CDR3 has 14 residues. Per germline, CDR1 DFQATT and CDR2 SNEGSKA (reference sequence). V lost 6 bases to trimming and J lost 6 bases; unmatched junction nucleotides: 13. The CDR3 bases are TGCAGTGCCGGGAGAGCGGGAGTGCTACGCGAGCAGTACTTC. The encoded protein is CSAGRAGVLREQYF.

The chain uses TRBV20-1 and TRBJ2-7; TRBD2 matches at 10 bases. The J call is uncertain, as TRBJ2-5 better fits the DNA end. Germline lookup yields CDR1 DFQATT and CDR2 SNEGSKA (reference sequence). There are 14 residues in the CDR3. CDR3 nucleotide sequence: TGCAGTGCTCGTCTAGCGGGGGTGCGCGAGACCCAGTACTTC. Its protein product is CSARLAGVRETQYF.

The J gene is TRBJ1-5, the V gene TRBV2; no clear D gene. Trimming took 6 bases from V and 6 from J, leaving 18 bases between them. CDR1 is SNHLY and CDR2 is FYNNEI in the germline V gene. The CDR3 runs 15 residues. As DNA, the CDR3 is TGTGCCAGCAGCCAGAGGGCCGCCCAATCTCAGCCCCAGCATTTT. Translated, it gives CASSQRAAQSQPQHF.

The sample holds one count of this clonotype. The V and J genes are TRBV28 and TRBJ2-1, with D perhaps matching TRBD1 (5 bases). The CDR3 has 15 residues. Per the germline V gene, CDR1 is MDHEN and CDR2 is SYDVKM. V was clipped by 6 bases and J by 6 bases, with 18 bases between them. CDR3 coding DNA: TGTGCCAGCAGCCCCCCGGGTTGGCAGGGCAATGAGCAGTTCTTC. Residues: CASSPPGWQGNEQFF.

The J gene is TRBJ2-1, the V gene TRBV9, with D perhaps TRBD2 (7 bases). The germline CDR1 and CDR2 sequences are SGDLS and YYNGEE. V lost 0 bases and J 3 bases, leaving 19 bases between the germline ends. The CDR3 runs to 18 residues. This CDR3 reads CASSVAPRPGGNYNEQFF. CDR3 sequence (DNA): TGTGCCAGCAGCGTAGCCCCCCGTCCGGGGGGCAACTACAATGAGCAGTTCTTC.

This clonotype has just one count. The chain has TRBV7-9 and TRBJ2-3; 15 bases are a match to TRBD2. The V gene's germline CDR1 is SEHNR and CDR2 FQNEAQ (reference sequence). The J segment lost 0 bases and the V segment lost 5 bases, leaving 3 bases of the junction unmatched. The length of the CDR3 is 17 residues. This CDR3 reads CASSPGTSGRSTDTQYF. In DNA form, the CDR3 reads TGTGCCAGCAGCCCCGGGACTAGCGGGAGGAGCACAGATACGCAGTATTTT.

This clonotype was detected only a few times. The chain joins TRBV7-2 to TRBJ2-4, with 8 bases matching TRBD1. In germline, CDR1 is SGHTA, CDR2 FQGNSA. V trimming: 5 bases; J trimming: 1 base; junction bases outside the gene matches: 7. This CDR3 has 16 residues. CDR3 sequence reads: CASSPRTGRAKNIQYF. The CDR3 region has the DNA TGTGCCAGCAGCCCTCGGACAGGGCGGGCCAAAAACATTCAGTACTTC.

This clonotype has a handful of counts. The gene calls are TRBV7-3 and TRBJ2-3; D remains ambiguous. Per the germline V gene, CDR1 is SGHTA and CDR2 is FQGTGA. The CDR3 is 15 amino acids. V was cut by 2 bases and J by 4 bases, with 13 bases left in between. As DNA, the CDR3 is TGTGCCAGCAGCTTATTGGTAGGAACCGCAGATACGCAGTATTTT. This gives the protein CASSLLVGTADTQYF.

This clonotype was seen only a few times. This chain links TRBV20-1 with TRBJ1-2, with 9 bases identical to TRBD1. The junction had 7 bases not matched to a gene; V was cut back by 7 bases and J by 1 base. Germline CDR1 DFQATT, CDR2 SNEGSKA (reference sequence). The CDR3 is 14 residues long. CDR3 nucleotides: TGCAGTGTATGGGACAGGGCCTATAACTATGGCTACACCTTC. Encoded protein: CSVWDRAYNYGYTF.